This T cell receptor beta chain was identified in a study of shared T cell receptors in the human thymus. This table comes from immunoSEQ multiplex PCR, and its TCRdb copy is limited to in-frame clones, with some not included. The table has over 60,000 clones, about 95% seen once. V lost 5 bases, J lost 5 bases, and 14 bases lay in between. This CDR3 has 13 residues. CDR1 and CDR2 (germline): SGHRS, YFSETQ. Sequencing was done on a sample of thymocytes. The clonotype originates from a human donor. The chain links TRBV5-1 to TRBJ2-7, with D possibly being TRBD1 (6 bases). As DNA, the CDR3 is TGCGCCAGCAGGGTGGACAGTCGGAACGAGCAGTACTTC. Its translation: CASRVDSRNEQYF.